The rows below give T cell receptor beta chains drawn from one sample of a study of blood T cell repertoires in COVID-19. Here immunoSEQ multiplex PCR was the method, and the copy in TCRdb shows in-frame clones only, minus some. The table lists about 150,000 clones, about 90% of them singletons. The sequenced sample consisted of peripheral blood. The receptors originated from a man in his fifties or sixties with acute or convalescent COVID-19. Each CDR3 is given with its conserved first and last residue. A D gene is named only where the DNA matches it firmly. Clone size, where shown, is once, few, many, or a class for clones that have expanded.

J: TRBJ2-6; size: -; V: TRBV28; D: TRBD1; CDR3: CASSTGGGGANVLTF; DNA: TGTGCCAGCAGCACAGGGGGCGGGGGGGCCAACGTCCTGACTTTC
J: TRBJ1-2; size: -; V: TRBV19; D: -; CDR3: CASSISEPNPYGYTF; DNA: TGTGCCAGTAGTATTTCCGAACCTAACCCGTATGGCTACACCTTC
J: TRBJ2-2; size: -; V: TRBV5-1; D: -; CDR3: CASSLGEVPGELFF; DNA: TGCGCCAGCAGCTTGGGGGAGGTCCCCGGGGAGCTGTTTTTT
J: TRBJ1-4; size: -; V: TRBV6-5; D: -; CDR3: CASSWSRGSDEKLFF; DNA: TGTGCCAGCAGTTGGTCCAGGGGATCGGATGAAAAACTGTTTTTT
J: TRBJ1-4; size: -; V: TRBV7-9; D: -; CDR3: CASSLARKLFF; DNA: TGTGCCAGCAGCTTAGCCCGAAAACTGTTTTTT
J: TRBJ1-2; size: -; V: TRBV5-1; D: -; CDR3: CASSPDSNYGYTF; DNA: TGCGCCAGCAGCCCCGACAGCAACTATGGCTACACCTTC
J: TRBJ1-6; size: -; V: TRBV30; D: -; CDR3: CAWSVARARGAYNSPLHF; DNA: TGTGCCTGGAGTGTAGCCCGCGCGCGGGGGGCCTATAATTCACCCCTCCACTTT
J: TRBJ2-4; size: -; V: TRBV3-1/TRBV3-2; D: TRBD2; CDR3: CASSQPSGGVGNIQYF; DNA: TGTGCCAGCAGCCAACCTAGCGGGGGGGTCGGAAACATTCAGTACTTC
J: TRBJ2-7; size: -; V: TRBV7-2; D: TRBD2; CDR3: CASSPGGSSYEQYF; DNA: TGTGCCAGCAGCCCGGGGGGGAGCTCCTACGAGCAGTACTTC
J: TRBJ2-6; size: -; V: TRBV29-1; D: -; CDR3: CSVGQRSGANVLTF; DNA: TGCAGCGTTGGCCAGCGCTCTGGGGCCAACGTCCTGACTTTC
J: TRBJ1-3; size: -; V: TRBV7-2; D: -; CDR3: CASSRTFGNTIYF; DNA: TGTGCCAGCAGCAGGACATTTGGAAACACCATATATTTT
J: TRBJ2-5; size: -; V: TRBV5-1; D: -; CDR3: CASSLARETQYF; DNA: TGCGCCAGCAGCTTGGCCCGGGAGACCCAGTACTTC
J: TRBJ1-2; size: -; V: TRBV15; D: TRBD1; CDR3: CATSRRGTGKFSGYTF; DNA: TGTGCCACCAGCAGGAGAGGGACAGGAAAGTTCAGTGGCTACACCTTC
J: TRBJ2-3; size: -; V: TRBV28; D: TRBD2; CDR3: CASSFPMGLAGGRGTDTQYF; DNA: TGTGCCAGCAGTTTCCCTATGGGACTAGCGGGAGGGCGGGGGACAGATACGCAGTATTTT
J: TRBJ2-3; size: once; V: TRBV9; D: TRBD2; CDR3: CASSVGLAGGIDTQYF; DNA: TGTGCCAGCAGCGTAGGACTAGCGGGAGGGATAGATACGCAGTATTTT
J: TRBJ1-2; size: -; V: TRBV2; D: -; CDR3: CASSLDGNYGYTF; DNA: TGTGCCAGCAGTCTTGACGGGAACTATGGCTACACCTTC
J: TRBJ1-4; size: -; V: TRBV30; D: -; CDR3: CAWSAIQGGKLFF; DNA: TGTGCCTGGAGTGCTATACAGGGAGGGAAACTGTTTTTT
J: TRBJ2-1; size: -; V: TRBV5-1; D: -; CDR3: CASSFRTVNEQFF; DNA: TGCGCCAGCAGCTTCCGGACTGTGAATGAGCAGTTCTTC
J: TRBJ1-3; size: -; V: TRBV21-1; D: -; CDR3: CASSPQWGLNSGNTIYF; DNA: TGTGCCAGCAGCCCCCAGTGGGGACTAAACTCTGGAAACACCATATATTTT
J: TRBJ1-4; size: -; V: TRBV4-2; D: TRBD1; CDR3: CASSQDRVGAEKLFF; DNA: TGTGCCAGCAGCCAGGACAGGGTAGGCGCTGAAAAACTGTTTTTT
J: TRBJ2-3; size: once; V: TRBV7-2; D: TRBD2; CDR3: CASSLRRGGGTDTQYF; DNA: TGTGCCAGCAGCTTAAGACGGGGGGGAGGCACAGATACGCAGTATTTT
J: TRBJ2-1; size: few; V: TRBV4-3; D: TRBD1; CDR3: CASSQLGQGAGEQFF; DNA: TGCGCCAGCAGCCAGCTGGGACAGGGGGCAGGGGAGCAGTTCTTC
J: TRBJ2-5; size: -; V: TRBV9; D: TRBD1; CDR3: CASSVGRGRETQYF; DNA: TGTGCCAGCAGCGTAGGAAGGGGGCGAGAGACCCAGTACTTC
J: TRBJ1-2; size: -; V: TRBV4-2; D: -; CDR3: CASSQQGSSLYGYTF; DNA: TGTGCCAGCAGCCAACAGGGATCTTCCCTCTATGGCTACACCTTC
J: TRBJ2-1; size: -; V: TRBV2; D: TRBD2; CDR3: CASRSGTIYNEQFF; DNA: TGTGCCAGCAGATCCGGGACTATCTACAATGAGCAGTTCTTC
J: TRBJ2-2; size: -; V: TRBV7-9; D: -; CDR3: CASSSPQASSATGELFF; DNA: TGTGCCAGCAGCTCACCTCAGGCTAGCTCGGCCACCGGGGAGCTGTTTTTT
J: TRBJ1-2; size: -; V: TRBV2; D: -; CDR3: CASKPTGLYGYTF; DNA: TGTGCCAGCAAGCCGACAGGACTCTATGGCTACACCTTC
J: TRBJ1-1; size: -; V: TRBV7-3; D: TRBD1; CDR3: CASSPIPGGAGTEAFF; DNA: TGTGCCAGCAGCCCAATCCCAGGGGGCGCAGGAACTGAAGCTTTCTTT
J: TRBJ1-4; size: -; V: TRBV6-2/TRBV6-3; D: -; CDR3: CASSSGHAPEKLFF; DNA: TGTGCCAGCAGTTCGGGACATGCCCCTGAAAAACTGTTTTTT
J: TRBJ1-5; size: -; V: TRBV3-1/TRBV3-2; D: TRBD1; CDR3: CASSHVGQPNQPQHF; DNA: TGTGCCAGCAGCCACGTGGGACAGCCTAATCAGCCCCAGCATTTT